This T cell receptor beta chain appears in the sequencing data of a study of shared clonotypes between healthy human individuals. Naive CD45RA+ and memory CD45RA-negative subsets were split from CD4+ cells. Notes on this clone: Its antigen is not identified.

Study observations and caveats: Sorted-subset sequencing was shown by rarefaction to be incomplete despite large depth. An effect of sequencing depth on clonotype sharing among donors was expected.

The assay was run at deep level. Profiling relied on immunoSEQ multiplex PCR, and the TCRdb table lists in-frame clones only, not all of them. The sample gives 1.4 million to 1.5 million clones, roughly 95% of which show up once; 0.95% to 1.5% is in the top ten. V lost 1 base, J lost 1 base, and 17 bases lay in between. The CDR3 has 17 amino acids. Germline CDR1 and CDR2: LGHNA and YSLEER. The V and J genes are TRBV4-3 and TRBJ2-7; D might be TRBD2 (6 bases). Sequencing was performed on naive CD4+ T cells sorted from blood. The subset is: CD45RA+ positively selected. The clonotype was recovered from a young man in good health. The CDR3: CASSQAWRGGLSYEQYF. CDR3 coding DNA: TGCGCCAGCAGCCAAGCTTGGAGGGGCGGGTTGTCCTACGAGCAGTACTTC.